Listed here are 30 T cell receptor beta chains from one sample, sequenced in a study of technical replicates of blood from several donors. TCRdb's copy holds only in-frame clones and misses some; the assay was immunoSEQ multiplex PCR. The table shows around 60,000 clones, with nearly 95% occurring only once. Sequenced: PBMCs. The receptors stem from a human donor in good health. Some clones in this sample may be carry-over from other donors' samples.

The chain is built from TRBV11-3 and TRBJ2-2, with 11 bases aligning to TRBD1. The CDR3 has 14 amino acids. Per germline, CDR1 SGHNT and CDR2 YENEEA. With V trimmed by 5 bases and J by 4 bases, 0 bases remained unmatched. The DNA of the CDR3 is TGTGCCAGCAGCGGGACAGGGGGCACCGGGGAGCTGTTTTTT. This translates into CASSGTGGTGELFF.

This sequence joins TRBV29-1 and TRBJ1-2; possible D gene TRBD1, 6 bases. Germline V gene data show CDR1 as SQVTM and CDR2 as ANQGSEA. There are 11 residues in the CDR3. V was shortened by 6 bases and J by 5 bases, with 10 bases between the two germline ends. The CDR3 DNA reads TGCAGCGTCCTACAGGGATATGGCTACACCTTC. This encodes CSVLQGYGYTF.

V usage is TRBV5-4 and J usage is TRBJ2-5, with D hard to call. This CDR3 region has 14 residues. Germline values: CDR1 SGHNT, CDR2 YYREEE (reference sequence). Between the trimmed V and J ends, which lost 3 bases and 0 bases, there was a span of 9 bases. This CDR3 reads CASSSGRNQETQYF. The DNA of the CDR3 is TGTGCCAGCAGCTCCGGCAGGAACCAAGAGACCCAGTACTTC. Variable domain in full (rest from reference TRBV5-4 and TRBJ2-5): ETGVTQSPTHLIKTRGQQVTLRCSSQSGHNTVSWYQQALGQGPQFIFQYYREEENGRGNFPPRFSGLQFPNYSSELNVNALELDDSALYLCASSSGRNQETQYFGPGTRLLVL.

The gene calls are TRBV2 and TRBJ2-3; 9 nucleotides align to TRBD2. Germline V gene lookup returns CDR1 SNHLY and CDR2 FYNNEI. The length of the CDR3 is 14 residues. After removal of 11 bases from V and 2 bases from J, the junction contained 8 bases not matched to a gene. The CDR3 spells CAGGSGRNTDTQYF. The CDR3 nucleotides are TGTGCCGGGGGCAGCGGGAGGAACACAGATACGCAGTATTTT.

The chain has TRBV7-2 and TRBJ1-2; 12 nucleotides align to TRBD1. Germline CDR1 reads SGHTA; CDR2 reads FQGNSA. This CDR3 has 15 residues. With 4 bases clipped from V and 4 bases from J, the junction kept 4 bases outside the gene matches. In DNA form, the CDR3 reads TGTGCCAGCAGCTCGGGACAGGGGGCCAGCTATGGCTACACCTTC. Translated, it gives CASSSGQGASYGYTF.

The chain combines TRBV5-6 with TRBJ2-1, with no clear D. The CDR3 length is 12 residues. Trimming pared 0 bases from V and 12 bases from J, leaving 10 bases between. Germline V gene data show CDR1 as SGHDT and CDR2 as YYEEEE. The CDR3: CASSLAEAWQFF. As DNA, the CDR3 is TGTGCCAGCAGCTTGGCCGAGGCATGGCAGTTCTTC. Supplemented by reference TRBV5-6 and TRBJ2-1, the full variable domain reads DAGVTQSPTHLIKTRGQQVTLRCSPKSGHDTVSWYQQALGQGPQFIFQYYEEEERQRGNFPDRFSGHQFPNYSSELNVNALLLGDSALYLCASSLAEAWQFFGPGTRLTVL.

The chain recombines TRBV11-2 with TRBJ2-3; the match to TRBD2 covers 7 bases. The length of the CDR3 is 16 residues. After removal of 1 base from V and 2 bases from J, the junction contained 6 bases not matched to a gene. Per germline, CDR1 SGHAT and CDR2 FQNNGV. The CDR3 region has the DNA TGTGCCAGCAGCTTAGTCACGGGACTAACCACAGATACGCAGTATTTT. This gives the protein CASSLVTGLTTDTQYF.

The chain joins TRBV6-1 to TRBJ2-1, with 10 bases that match TRBD1. From germline, CDR1 is MNHNS and CDR2 SASEGT. Losses at the gene ends were 8 bases for V and 9 bases for J; bases not matched to a gene: 10. This CDR3 spans 14 amino acids. CDR3 sequence (DNA): TGTGCCAGCGAAGCCGGGACAGGGGACGGTGAGCAGTTCTTC. The encoded protein is CASEAGTGDGEQFF.

The J gene is TRBJ2-2, the V gene TRBV6-5; D remains unclear. V dropped 10 bases and J dropped 0 bases, with 12 bases sitting between them. Germline V gene sequence: CDR1 MNHEY, CDR2 SVGAGI. The CDR3 extends over 14 amino acids. The CDR3 reads CATSHTANTGELFF. CDR3 DNA: TGTGCCACCAGCCATACAGCGAACACCGGGGAGCTGTTTTTT.

The chain joins TRBV5-1 to TRBJ1-3; the D is unclear. CDR1 and CDR2 (germline): SGHRS, YFSETQ. Trimming left V 0 bases short and J 4 bases short, with 8 bases between. CDR3 size: 14 residues. As DNA, the CDR3 is TGCGCCAGCAGCTTGGGCGGGCCGGGAAACACCATATATTTT. It is translated as CASSLGGPGNTIYF.

The chain uses TRBV6-6 and TRBJ2-2, with D uncertain. The CDR3 loop spans 16 amino acids. Germline CDR1 MNHNY, CDR2 SVGAGI (reference sequence). The V end lost 0 bases, the J end lost 0 bases, and 8 bases lay between the germline ends. CDR3 region: CASSYSRSANTGELFF. CDR3 DNA: TGTGCCAGCAGTTACTCGAGAAGCGCGAACACCGGGGAGCTGTTTTTT.

The chain's CDR3 is CASSQERAGLANYGYTF. The CDR3 DNA follows: TGCGCCAGCAGCCAAGAACGGGCAGGGTTAGCTAACTATGGCTACACCTTC. This chain links TRBV4-1 with TRBJ1-2; tentatively, D is TRBD1 (5 bases). The CDR3 is 17 residues long. With 0 bases removed from V and 0 bases from J, the gap between germline ends came to 14 bases. From germline, CDR1 is MGHRA and CDR2 YSYEKL.

The V gene is TRBV7-6, the J gene TRBJ1-3; D unresolved. Between the trimmed V and J ends, which lost 2 bases and 8 bases, there was a span of 7 bases. The germline V gene has CDR1 SGHVS and CDR2 FNYEAQ. The CDR3 sequence is 12 residues long. The CDR3 DNA follows: TGTGCCAGCAGCTTATCGGTGGACACCATATATTTT. Protein sequence: CASSLSVDTIYF.

The V call is TRBV5-6, the J call TRBJ2-7, with D tentatively TRBD2 (7 bases). V was pared by 2 bases and J by 2 bases, with 14 bases between. Germline V gene data show CDR1 as SGHDT and CDR2 as YYEEEE. The CDR3 has 15 amino acids. In DNA form, the CDR3 reads TGTGCCAGCAGCTTCCCGGGGGGCGCCCCCTACGAGCAGTACTTC. Translating gives CASSFPGGAPYEQYF.

V gene TRBV5-5 combines with J gene TRBJ2-7, with 7 bases fitting TRBD1. The CDR3 consists of 15 residues. Trimming cost V 6 bases and J 4 bases; bases outside gene matches: 13. CDR1 SGHKS and CDR2 YYEKEE come from the germline V gene (reference sequence). CDR3 sequence: CASNNGKGGQYEQYF. CDR3 sequence (DNA): TGTGCCAGCAACAACGGAAAAGGGGGCCAATACGAGCAGTACTTC.

The chain has TRBV11-3 and TRBJ2-1; 7 nucleotides align to TRBD2. CDR1 and CDR2 (germline): SGHNT, YENEEA. V was pared by 2 bases and J by 3 bases, with 1 base of the junction left unmatched. This CDR3 is built from 14 residues. In nucleotides, the CDR3 is TGTGCCAGCAGCTTACGCGGGGGCTACAATGAGCAGTTCTTC. This gives the protein CASSLRGGYNEQFF. The complete variable domain, with remaining parts taken from reference TRBV11-3 and TRBJ2-1, reads EAGVVQSPRYKIIEKKQPVAFWCNPISGHNTLYWYLQNLGQGPELLIRYENEEAVDDSQLPKDRFSAERLKGVDSTLKIQPAELGDSAVYLCASSLRGGYNEQFFGPGTRLTVL.

V usage is TRBV2 and J usage is TRBJ1-1; no clear D. From germline, CDR1 is SNHLY and CDR2 FYNNEI. The CDR3 runs to 13 residues. Trimming removed 8 bases at V and 1 base at J, with 11 bases between. This chain's CDR3 is CASSLGGNTEAFF. In nucleotides, the CDR3 is TGTGCCAGCTCCCTCGGTGGGAACACTGAAGCTTTCTTT.

The chain joins TRBV7-2 to TRBJ1-1, with unresolved D. CDR1 and CDR2 (germline): SGHTA, FQGNSA. Between the trimmed V and J ends, which lost 1 base and 0 bases, there was a span of 12 bases. This CDR3 has 16 amino acids. The DNA for the CDR3 is TGTGCCAGCAGCTTAGTCCCTCCAACTTTGAACACTGAAGCTTTCTTT. Protein sequence: CASSLVPPTLNTEAFF.

This chain connects TRBV5-1 to TRBJ2-3; no clear D. Germline CDR1 SGHRS, CDR2 YFSETQ. The CDR3 has 12 residues. The V end lost 4 bases, the J end lost 4 bases, and 7 bases lay between the germline ends. In nucleotides, the CDR3 is TGCGCCAGCAGCCCCCTCCCAGATACGCAGTATTTT. Translated: CASSPLPDTQYF.

This CDR3 reads CASSSGGTTTDTQYF. The CDR3 DNA sequence: TGTGCCAGCAGTTCAGGCGGGACCACCACAGATACGCAGTATTTT. The chain is built from TRBV6-5 and TRBJ2-3; a weak D match, TRBD2 (6 bases). The CDR3 length is 15 residues. From germline, CDR1 is MNHEY and CDR2 SVGAGI. Trimming took 4 bases from V and 2 from J, leaving 13 bases between them.

Here the CDR3 DNA reads TGTGCCAGCAGCTTGGGACAGGTCAATGAAAAACTGTTTTTT. Protein sequence: CASSLGQVNEKLFF. The chain has TRBV7-9 and TRBJ1-4, with 8 bases aligning to TRBD1. The CDR3 totals 14 residues. Germline V gene data show CDR1 as SEHNR and CDR2 as FQNEAQ (reference sequence). The trim removed 3 bases at V and 5 bases at J, leaving 2 bases unmatched.

The chain recombines TRBV7-2 with TRBJ2-2; 12 bases map to TRBD2. Looked up from germline, CDR1 is SGHTA and CDR2 is FQGNSA. CDR3 length: 18 residues. Losses at the gene ends were 5 bases for V and 6 bases for J; bases not matched to a gene: 13. The CDR3 sequence is CASSPFPSGGAVAGELFF. The CDR3, as DNA: TGTGCCAGCAGCCCGTTCCCTAGCGGGGGGGCCGTCGCCGGGGAGCTGTTTTTT.

The chain combines TRBV30 with TRBJ2-2; 8 bases line up with TRBD1. Germline V gene data show CDR1 as GTSNPN and CDR2 as SVGIG (reference sequence). With 7 bases clipped from V and 3 bases from J, the junction kept 1 base outside the gene matches. The CDR3 loop spans 12 amino acids. The CDR3 bases are TGTGCCTCGACAGGGGACACCGGGGAGCTGTTTTTT. Translated: CASTGDTGELFF.

The gene calls are TRBV7-2 and TRBJ2-2, with TRBD2 identical over 7 bases. This CDR3 comprises 15 residues. Trimming cost V 7 bases and J 5 bases; bases outside gene matches: 10. CDR1 is SGHTA and CDR2 is FQGNSA in the germline V gene. The CDR3 sequence is CASKLGLAVTGELFF. The CDR3 bases are TGTGCCAGCAAATTAGGGCTAGCGGTGACCGGGGAGCTGTTTTTT.

V and J are TRBV6-1 and TRBJ1-6, with 8 bases that match TRBD1. CDR1 is MNHNS, CDR2 SASEGT, per germline. The V gene end was trimmed by 6 bases and the J gene end by 7 bases; junction bases not matched to a gene: 8. The CDR3 loop spans 15 amino acids. The CDR3 sequence: CASRIDRGRNSPLHF. CDR3 sequence (DNA): TGTGCCAGCAGAATAGACAGGGGTCGGAATTCACCCCTCCACTTT.

In this sample, this clone turned up many times. The chain couples TRBV5-8 to TRBJ1-1, with D perhaps TRBD1 (6 bases). V lost 4 bases to trimming and J lost 0 bases, with 10 bases between them. Per germline, CDR1 SGHTS and CDR2 YDEGEE. The CDR3 loop spans 14 amino acids. This CDR3 reads CASSGQTVNTEAFF. DNA for the CDR3: TGTGCCAGCAGCGGACAGACAGTGAACACTGAAGCTTTCTTT.

This clone was observed a handful of times. The V call is TRBV7-2, the J call TRBJ2-2; TRBD2 might be the D (5 bases). The CDR3 sequence is 18 residues long. The germline CDR1 and CDR2 sequences are SGHTA and FQGNSA. V lost 3 bases to trimming and J lost 1 base, with 18 bases between them. CDR3 in amino acids: CASSLQADQRLNTGELFF. In nucleotides, the CDR3 is TGTGCCAGCAGCTTGCAAGCGGACCAACGTCTGAACACCGGGGAGCTGTTTTTT.

This chain uses TRBV6-1 with TRBJ1-2; D not certain. The germline gives CDR1 MNHNS, CDR2 SASEGT. V lost 4 bases and J lost 4, with 16 bases in between. The CDR3 covers 15 residues. This CDR3 is CASSAQSGSPYGYTF. Here the CDR3 DNA reads TGTGCCAGCAGTGCCCAATCAGGCTCCCCCTATGGCTACACCTTC.

CDR3: CASTHGGMDTEAFF. The CDR3 DNA reads TGTGCCAGCACCCACGGGGGAATGGACACTGAAGCTTTCTTT. The chain joins TRBV28 to TRBJ1-1; D is possibly TRBD1 (5 bases). The CDR3 runs 14 residues. V was cut by 7 bases and J by 3 bases, with 15 bases left in between. Germline CDR1 and CDR2: MDHEN and SYDVKM.

The rearrangement uses TRBV6-6 and TRBJ1-2, with a possible D match to TRBD1 (5 bases). V lost 2 bases to trimming and J lost 2 bases, with 12 bases between them. The CDR3 consists of 15 residues. The germline gives CDR1 MNHNY, CDR2 SVGAGI (reference sequence). The CDR3 DNA is TGTGCCAGCAGTTACGGGGACGGGGGGAACTATGGCTACACCTTC. Protein sequence: CASSYGDGGNYGYTF.